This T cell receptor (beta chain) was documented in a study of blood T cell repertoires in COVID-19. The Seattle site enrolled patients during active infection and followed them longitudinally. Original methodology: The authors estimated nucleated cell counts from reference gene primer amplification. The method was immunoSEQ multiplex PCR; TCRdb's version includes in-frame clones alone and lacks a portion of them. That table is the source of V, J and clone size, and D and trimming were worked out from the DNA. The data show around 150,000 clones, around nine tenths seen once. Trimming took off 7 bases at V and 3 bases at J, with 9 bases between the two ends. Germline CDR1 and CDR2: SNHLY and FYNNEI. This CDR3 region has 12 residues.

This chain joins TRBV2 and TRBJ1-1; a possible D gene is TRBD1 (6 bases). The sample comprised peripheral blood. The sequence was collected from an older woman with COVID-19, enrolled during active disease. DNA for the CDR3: TGTGCCAGCAAGGGGGGGTACACTGAAGCTTTCTTT. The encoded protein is CASKGGYTEAFF.